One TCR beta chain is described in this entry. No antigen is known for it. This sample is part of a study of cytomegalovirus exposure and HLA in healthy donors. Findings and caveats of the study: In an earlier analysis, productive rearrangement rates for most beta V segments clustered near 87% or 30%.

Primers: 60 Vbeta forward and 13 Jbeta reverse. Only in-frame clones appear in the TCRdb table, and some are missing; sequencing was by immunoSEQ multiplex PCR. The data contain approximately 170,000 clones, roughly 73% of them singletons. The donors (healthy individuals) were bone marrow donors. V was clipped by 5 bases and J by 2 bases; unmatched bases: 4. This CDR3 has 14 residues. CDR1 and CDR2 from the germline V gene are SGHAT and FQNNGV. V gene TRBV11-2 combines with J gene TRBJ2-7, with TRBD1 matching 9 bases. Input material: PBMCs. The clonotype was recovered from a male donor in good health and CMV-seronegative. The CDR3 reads CASSADRGTYEQYF. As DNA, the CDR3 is TGTGCCAGCAGCGCAGACAGGGGGACCTACGAGCAGTACTTC. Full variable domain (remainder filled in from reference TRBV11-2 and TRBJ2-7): EAGVAQSPRYKIIEKRQSVAFWCNPISGHATLYWYQQILGQGPKLLIQFQNNGVVDDSQLPKDRFSAERLKGVDSTLKIQPAKLEDSAVYLCASSADRGTYEQYFGPGTRLTVT.